This entry lists 25 T cell receptor beta chains sequenced from one sample in a study of cytomegalovirus exposure and HLA in healthy donors. The PCR used 60 Vbeta and 13 Jbeta primers. This table comes from immunoSEQ multiplex PCR, and its TCRdb copy is limited to in-frame clones, with some not included. The sample has 110,000 or so clones, 65% to 75% seen once. The sequenced sample was PBMCs. The receptor set was obtained from a woman between 50 and 59 years old in good health and CMV-seropositive.

This chain connects TRBV7-9 to TRBJ1-4; no reliable D call. The CDR3 sequence is 16 residues long. CDR1 SEHNR and CDR2 FQNEAQ come from the germline V gene (reference sequence). With 4 bases removed from V and 4 bases from J, the gap between germline ends came to 16 bases. The CDR3 DNA sequence: TGTGCCAGCAGCTCCTGGGTTGGCGGGGATAATGAAAAACTGTTTTTT. Residues: CASSSWVGGDNEKLFF.

In this sample, this clone turned up once. V is TRBV7-2 and J is TRBJ2-7; 11 positions match TRBD1. V lost 5 bases to trimming and J lost 7 bases; unmatched junction nucleotides: 10. The germline CDR1 and CDR2 sequences are SGHTA and FQGNSA. CDR3 length equals 15 residues. DNA for the CDR3: TGTGCCAGCAGCCCCCCCCCGGGACAGGGGGTGGAGCAGTACTTC. As protein: CASSPPPGQGVEQYF.

The chain joins TRBV5-1 to TRBJ1-1; D is uncertain. CDR1 SGHRS and CDR2 YFSETQ come from the germline V gene. V was trimmed by 3 bases and J by 3 bases, leaving 3 bases between them. This CDR3 comprises 11 residues. CDR3 coding DNA: TGCGCCAGCAGCTCGGACACTGAAGCTTTCTTT. It translates to CASSSDTEAFF. Full variable domain (missing parts from reference TRBV5-1 and TRBJ1-1): KAGVTQTPRYLIKTRGQQVTLSCSPISGHRSVSWYQQTPGQGLQFLFEYFSETQRNKGNFPGRFSGRQFSNSRSEMNVSTLELGDSALYLCASSSDTEAFFGQGTRLTVV.

The DNA for the CDR3 is TGCAGCGTAGAAACAGGGGAAACTGGGGCCAACGTCCTGACTTTC. This codes for CSVETGETGANVLTF. V is TRBV29-1 and J is TRBJ2-6, with 7 bases fitting TRBD1. Trimming removed 6 bases from V and 2 bases from J; junction bases left unmatched: 7. This CDR3 has 15 residues. Looked up from germline, CDR1 is SQVTM and CDR2 is ANQGSEA.

This clone was seen ten or more times. The V and J genes are TRBV6-1 and TRBJ1-6; tentatively, D is TRBD1 (5 bases). Trimming cost V 8 bases and J 4 bases, with 12 bases left between them. Germline V gene data show CDR1 as MNHNS and CDR2 as SASEGT. CDR3 length: 14 residues. CDR3 in DNA: TGTGCCAGCTACTCAGGGTGGTATAATTCACCCCTCCACTTT. It encodes CASYSGWYNSPLHF.

The rearrangement uses TRBV19 and TRBJ2-7; the D is unclear. The CDR3 is 11 amino acids. CDR1 and CDR2 (germline): LNHDA, SQIVND (reference sequence). Trimming took off 6 bases at V and 2 bases at J, with 5 bases between the two ends. DNA for the CDR3: TGTGCCAGTAGGTCGGCCTACGAGCAGTACTTC. Its translation is CASRSAYEQYF.

This clone was counted a single time. The V and J genes are TRBV5-4 and TRBJ1-3; TRBD1 aligns across 8 bases. Germline CDR1 and CDR2: SGHNT and YYREEE (reference sequence). The CDR3 spans 15 residues. V gave up 5 bases and J gave up 4 bases; unmatched junction bases: 8. The CDR3 coding sequence is TGTGCCAGCAGATCGGACAGGGTGGCCGGAAACACCATATATTTT. Amino acids: CASRSDRVAGNTIYF.

In this sample, this clone turned up once. The rearrangement links TRBV7-9 to TRBJ1-4; tentative D call: TRBD1 (5 bases). The V end was cut by 2 bases, the J end by 5 bases, with 6 bases between. The V gene's germline CDR1 is SEHNR and CDR2 FQNEAQ (reference sequence). The CDR3 length is 13 residues. The DNA of the CDR3 is TGTGCCAGCAGCTTACCAGGGAATGAAAAACTGTTTTTT. Translating gives CASSLPGNEKLFF.

With regard to this clone: Additional DNA sequences in this sample encode the identical CDR3. The chain recombines TRBV29-1 with TRBJ2-2; D is perhaps TRBD2 (6 bases). Trimming removed 3 bases from V and 6 bases from J, with 26 bases in between. Germline CDR1 is SQVTM and CDR2 is ANQGSEA. This CDR3 comprises 18 residues. CDR3 residues: CSVDGTGVTGERAGELFF. The CDR3 coding sequence is TGCAGCGTTGATGGGACGGGCGTTACTGGGGAGCGGGCCGGGGAGCTGTTTTTT.

This sequence joins TRBV25-1 and TRBJ2-6, with D possibly TRBD1 on 6 matching bases. CDR1 and CDR2 (germline): MGHDK, SYGVNS. V dropped 2 bases and J dropped 1 base, with 6 bases sitting between them. The CDR3 runs to 15 residues. The CDR3 DNA reads as TGTGCCAGCAGTGAAACAGGGTCTGGGGCCAACGTCCTGACTTTC. This sequence encodes CASSETGSGANVLTF.

The chain employs TRBV16 and TRBJ2-1, with D maybe TRBD2 (6 bases). The CDR3 sequence is 15 residues long. Germline assignment: CDR1 KGHSY and CDR2 FQNENV. Trimming removed 2 bases at V and 2 bases at J, with 10 bases between. The DNA for the CDR3 is TGTGCCAGCAGCCAAGGACGCGGGACCTACAATGAGCAGTTCTTC. Translated, it gives CASSQGRGTYNEQFF.

The chain combines TRBV5-4 with TRBJ1-1; unclear D gene. V gave up 0 bases and J gave up 2 bases, with 14 bases separating them. The V gene's germline CDR1 is SGHNT and CDR2 YYREEE (reference sequence). The CDR3 runs 16 residues. DNA for the CDR3: TGTGCCAGCAGCTTGGATTTATCGGCGGATAACACTGAAGCTTTCTTT. Its translation: CASSLDLSADNTEAFF.

The rearrangement links TRBV10-3 to TRBJ2-7; TRBD2 agrees at 11 bases. Germline CDR1 reads ENHRY; CDR2 reads SYGVKD. Germline trimming cut 3 bases from V and 0 bases from J; bases unmatched to any gene: 1. This CDR3 has 15 amino acids. This CDR3 is CAISETSGSSYEQYF. DNA of the CDR3: TGTGCCATCAGTGAAACTAGCGGGAGCTCCTACGAGCAGTACTTC.

The genes are TRBV29-1 and TRBJ1-1; 9 nucleotides agree with TRBD1. The trim removed 6 bases at V and 3 bases at J, leaving 14 bases unmatched. Germline assignment: CDR1 SQVTM and CDR2 ANQGSEA. CDR3 length: 16 residues. In DNA form, the CDR3 reads TGCAGCGTACACAAAACAGGGGGCATGGGGGACACTGAAGCTTTCTTT. Protein sequence: CSVHKTGGMGDTEAFF.

This clone was seen more than once but under ten times. The V and J genes are TRBV2 and TRBJ2-3; a weak D match, TRBD1 (6 bases). The V end lost 2 bases, the J end lost 4 bases, and 10 bases lay between the germline ends. The germline gives CDR1 SNHLY, CDR2 FYNNEI. The CDR3 sequence is 14 residues long. CDR3 coding DNA: TGTGCCAGCAGTGAACAGGGGTTCGCAGATACGCAGTATTTT. Protein product: CASSEQGFADTQYF.

This chain links TRBV19 with TRBJ1-1, with D unclear. This CDR3 is 14 amino acids long. Germline V CDR1 and CDR2: LNHDA, SQIVND (reference sequence). With 3 bases removed from V and 4 bases from J, the gap between germline ends came to 12 bases. This CDR3 is CASSIRGGPTEAFF. The CDR3 coding sequence is TGTGCCAGTAGTATCCGCGGCGGTCCCACTGAAGCTTTCTTT.

The V gene is TRBV7-8, the J gene TRBJ2-3; no clear D gene. Germline V gene sequence: CDR1 SGHVS, CDR2 FQNEAQ. The V gene lost 1 base and the J gene lost 0 bases, with 11 bases spanning the gap. The CDR3 contains 16 residues. CDR3: CASSLGLGFSTDTQYF. The CDR3, as DNA: TGTGCCAGCAGCTTAGGATTGGGCTTTAGCACAGATACGCAGTATTTT.

The chain is built from TRBV2 and TRBJ2-2; 9 bases are shared with TRBD2. The V gene end was trimmed by 3 bases and the J gene end by 7 bases; junction bases not matched to a gene: 9. CDR3 length equals 16 residues. Germline CDR1 and CDR2: SNHLY and FYNNEI. The CDR3 loop is CASSETLAGAIGELFF. Here the CDR3 DNA reads TGTGCCAGCAGTGAGACCTTAGCGGGAGCTATCGGGGAGCTGTTTTTT.

The chain joins TRBV7-6 to TRBJ2-3, with TRBD2 matching 11 bases. This CDR3 is built from 17 residues. Germline values: CDR1 SGHVS, CDR2 FNYEAQ. The trim removed 4 bases at V and 2 bases at J, leaving 8 bases unmatched. CDR3 region: CASSSSGLADYTDTQYF. CDR3 bases: TGTGCCAGCAGCTCATCGGGACTAGCGGATTACACAGATACGCAGTATTTT.

The gene calls are TRBV25-1 and TRBJ2-5; TRBD1 matches at 9 bases. Germline V lookup: CDR1 MGHDK, CDR2 SYGVNS. The CDR3 covers 15 residues. J gave up 0 bases and V 6 bases, and 5 bases lay outside the gene matches. The CDR3 DNA reads as TGTGCCAGCAGGGAGACAGGGGGGTACCAAGAGACCCAGTACTTC. Amino acids: CASRETGGYQETQYF.

This chain joins TRBV19 and TRBJ1-1; 7 bases are a match to TRBD1. Germline CDR1 LNHDA, CDR2 SQIVND (reference sequence). The CDR3 is 14 amino acids. Unmatched junction bases numbered 11, after V lost 5 bases and J lost 8 bases. The CDR3 bases are TGTGCCAGTAGTTCGCGGGACAGAATAGGCGAAGCTTTCTTT. Translated, it gives CASSSRDRIGEAFF. The variable domain in full, completed from reference TRBV19 and TRBJ1-1, reads DGGITQSPKYLFRKEGQNVTLSCEQNLNHDAMYWYRQDPGQGLRLIYYSQIVNDFQKGDIAEGYSVSREKKESFPLTVTSAQKNPTAFYLCASSSRDRIGEAFFGQGTRLTVV.

The chain couples TRBV4-1 to TRBJ2-3, with TRBD1 matching 9 bases. J lost 1 base, V lost 6 bases, and 5 bases had no gene match. The CDR3 runs 15 residues. Germline V gene lookup returns CDR1 MGHRA and CDR2 YSYEKL. The CDR3 loop reads CASRPGDRGTDTQYF. The DNA of the CDR3 is TGCGCCAGCAGACCGGGGGACAGGGGCACAGATACGCAGTATTTT.

This chain joins TRBV29-1 and TRBJ1-1; 8 bases line up with TRBD1. Germline assignment: CDR1 SQVTM and CDR2 ANQGSEA. This CDR3 is built from 13 residues. V shed 8 bases, J shed 2 bases, and the junction held 7 bases outside the gene matches. The CDR3, as DNA: TGCAGCAGCAGTCAGGGGGCAAACACTGAAGCTTTCTTT. Its protein is CSSSQGANTEAFF. Full variable domain (rest looked up from reference TRBV29-1 and TRBJ1-1): SAVISQKPSRDICQRGTSLTIQCQVDSQVTMMFWYRQQPGQSLTLIATANQGSEATYESGFVIDKFPISRPNLTFSTLTVSNMSPEDSSIYLCSSSQGANTEAFFGQGTRLTVV.

The CDR3 sequence: CASSTSSGGVYEQYF. The CDR3 coding sequence is TGTGCCAGCAGCACCTCTAGCGGGGGGGTCTACGAGCAGTACTTC. V usage is TRBV7-2 and J usage is TRBJ2-7; 12 positions match TRBD2. The V gene's germline CDR1 is SGHTA and CDR2 FQGNSA. CDR3 length: 15 amino acids. The V segment lost 5 bases and the J segment 3 bases; nucleotides outside the gene matches: 5.

This chain uses TRBV5-6 with TRBJ2-1; 8 bases agree with TRBD1. Unmatched junction bases numbered 13, after V lost 9 bases and J lost 8 bases. The germline gives CDR1 SGHDT, CDR2 YYEEEE. The CDR3 contains 14 residues. The CDR3 region is CATLDRGRMDEQFF. DNA for the CDR3: TGTGCCACCCTAGACAGGGGCCGAATGGATGAGCAGTTCTTC.